This is a list of T cell receptor beta chains from one sample in a study of blood T cell repertoires in COVID-19. Assay used: immunoSEQ multiplex PCR; TCRdb lists only in-frame clones, some missing. The repertoire holds 230,000 or so clones, with about 91% as singletons. Sequencing was carried out using peripheral blood. Source of these receptors: a woman in her thirties or forties who had recovered from COVID-19. Each CDR3 is given with its conserved first and last residue. The D gene is left open where the match is weak. Some rows mark clone size as missing; the rest say once, few, many or name a class of expanded clone.

j_call: TRBJ2-7
v_call: TRBV20-1
clone_size: .
d_call: .
cdr3_nt: TGCAGTGCTAGACTAGTCTACGAGCAGTACTTC
cdr3_aa: CSARLVYEQYF

j_call: TRBJ1-6
v_call: TRBV5-6
clone_size: .
d_call: TRBD1
cdr3_nt: TGTGCCAGCAGCTTGACAGGGGAGTATTCACCCCTCCACTTT
cdr3_aa: CASSLTGEYSPLHF

j_call: TRBJ1-2
v_call: TRBV18
clone_size: .
d_call: .
cdr3_nt: TGTGCCAGCTCACCACAGTTACAGGGCTATGGCTACACCTTC
cdr3_aa: CASSPQLQGYGYTF

j_call: TRBJ2-2
v_call: TRBV6-1
clone_size: .
d_call: .
cdr3_nt: TGTGCCAGCAGTGAGGCCGGGGGGGACAGGGCGGCAGGGGAGCTGTTTTTT
cdr3_aa: CASSEAGGDRAAGELFF

j_call: TRBJ2-1
v_call: TRBV5-1
clone_size: once
d_call: .
cdr3_nt: TGCGCCAGCAGCTTTGCCGGGGGACCCAATAGAAACAATGAGCAGTTCTTC
cdr3_aa: CASSFAGGPNRNNEQFF

j_call: TRBJ1-2
v_call: TRBV29-1
clone_size: .
d_call: .
cdr3_nt: TGCAGCGTTGACAGGGGCAACGGCTACACCTTC
cdr3_aa: CSVDRGNGYTF

j_call: TRBJ1-2
v_call: TRBV18
clone_size: .
d_call: .
cdr3_nt: TGTGCCAGCTCACCAGTCACCCCTGTTGGGCTTGAGGGCTACACCTTC
cdr3_aa: CASSPVTPVGLEGYTF

j_call: TRBJ2-7
v_call: TRBV5-6
clone_size: few
d_call: TRBD1
cdr3_nt: TGTGCCAGCAGCGTGCGGCGGACAGGGGGCATCTACGAGCAGTACTTC
cdr3_aa: CASSVRRTGGIYEQYF

j_call: TRBJ1-1
v_call: TRBV18
clone_size: .
d_call: TRBD1
cdr3_nt: TGTGCCAGCTCATCGACAGGGCGAGAAGCTTTCTTT
cdr3_aa: CASSSTGREAFF

j_call: TRBJ1-2
v_call: TRBV6-5
clone_size: .
d_call: .
cdr3_nt: TGTGCCAGCAGTTACTCCGTCCCCGGGACTAACTATGGCTACACCTTC
cdr3_aa: CASSYSVPGTNYGYTF

j_call: TRBJ2-1
v_call: TRBV18
clone_size: .
d_call: TRBD2
cdr3_nt: TGTGCCAGCTCACCACCGGGACTAGCGGGAGCGTCCTACAATGAGCAGTTCTTC
cdr3_aa: CASSPPGLAGASYNEQFF

j_call: TRBJ2-3
v_call: TRBV6-5
clone_size: .
d_call: .
cdr3_nt: TGTGCCAGCAGTTCCAATTCCAGGCCAGGCACAGATACGCAGTATTTT
cdr3_aa: CASSSNSRPGTDTQYF

j_call: TRBJ2-7
v_call: TRBV7-6
clone_size: .
d_call: .
cdr3_nt: TGTGCCAGCAGCTTAGCGCTCGGGGACACCTACGAGCAGTACTTC
cdr3_aa: CASSLALGDTYEQYF

j_call: TRBJ1-6
v_call: TRBV28
clone_size: .
d_call: .
cdr3_nt: TGTGCCAGCCAAGGGAGCGGTTCACCCCTCCACTTT
cdr3_aa: CASQGSGSPLHF

j_call: TRBJ1-1
v_call: TRBV5-8
clone_size: .
d_call: TRBD1
cdr3_nt: TGTGCCAGCAGCCCCGGCCGTGGCAGGGGGCTTGAAGCTTTCTTT
cdr3_aa: CASSPGRGRGLEAFF

j_call: TRBJ1-2
v_call: TRBV4-1
clone_size: .
d_call: .
cdr3_nt: TGCGCCAGCAGCCAAGTCGGGGATGGTGGCTACACCTTC
cdr3_aa: CASSQVGDGGYTF

j_call: TRBJ2-3
v_call: TRBV19
clone_size: .
d_call: .
cdr3_nt: TGTGCCAGTAGTATGGGCCCATCCTCCACAGATACGCAGTATTTT
cdr3_aa: CASSMGPSSTDTQYF

j_call: TRBJ1-2
v_call: TRBV7-9
clone_size: .
d_call: TRBD1
cdr3_nt: TGTGCCAGCAGCCACGACAGGGAAACTGGCTACACCTTC
cdr3_aa: CASSHDRETGYTF

j_call: TRBJ1-2
v_call: TRBV4-1
clone_size: .
d_call: .
cdr3_nt: TGCGCCAGCAGCCAATTTCGAGATACTAACTATGGCTACACCTTC
cdr3_aa: CASSQFRDTNYGYTF

j_call: TRBJ2-7
v_call: TRBV19
clone_size: .
d_call: .
cdr3_nt: TGTGCCAGTAGTATAGGACAGCCCTACGAGCAGTACTTC
cdr3_aa: CASSIGQPYEQYF

j_call: TRBJ2-1
v_call: TRBV12-3/TRBV12-4
clone_size: .
d_call: .
cdr3_nt: TGTGCCAGCAGATCCCGTAGGGGGAATGAGCAGTTCTTC
cdr3_aa: CASRSRRGNEQFF

j_call: TRBJ2-3
v_call: TRBV3-1/TRBV3-2
clone_size: few
d_call: TRBD2
cdr3_nt: TGTGCCAGCAGCCACATTTCTAGCGGGGGGGCGGGCACAGATACGCAGTATTTT
cdr3_aa: CASSHISSGGAGTDTQYF

j_call: TRBJ1-3
v_call: TRBV28
clone_size: few
d_call: .
cdr3_nt: TGTGCCAGCAGCTCTGACAGTTTAACTGGAAACACCATATATTTT
cdr3_aa: CASSSDSLTGNTIYF

j_call: TRBJ2-2
v_call: TRBV7-8
clone_size: .
d_call: .
cdr3_nt: TGTGCCAGCAGTCTAGCGAGGCCCGGGGAGCTGTTTTTT
cdr3_aa: CASSLARPGELFF

j_call: TRBJ1-1
v_call: TRBV6-5
clone_size: .
d_call: TRBD1
cdr3_nt: TGTGCCAGCAGCCTCCGACAGGGATCCACTGAAGCTTTCTTT
cdr3_aa: CASSLRQGSTEAFF

j_call: TRBJ1-1
v_call: TRBV2
clone_size: .
d_call: TRBD1
cdr3_nt: TGTGCCAGCAGTCAAGGGACAGGGTTCGCTGAAGCTTTCTTT
cdr3_aa: CASSQGTGFAEAFF

j_call: TRBJ2-3
v_call: TRBV14
clone_size: once
d_call: .
cdr3_nt: TGTGCCAGCAGCCGAAAGGGGCGGGGTGGTACGCAGTATTTT
cdr3_aa: CASSRKGRGGTQYF

j_call: TRBJ2-7
v_call: TRBV2
clone_size: .
d_call: .
cdr3_nt: TGTGCCAGCAGTAGCGCTCCTTTGTCGGGGGAGCAGTACTTC
cdr3_aa: CASSSAPLSGEQYF

j_call: TRBJ1-5
v_call: TRBV20-1
clone_size: .
d_call: .
cdr3_nt: TGCAGTGCTAGTCCCCTAATTTATGATCAGCCCCAGCATTTT
cdr3_aa: CSASPLIYDQPQHF

j_call: TRBJ2-2
v_call: TRBV27
clone_size: once
d_call: .
cdr3_nt: TGTGCCAGCAGTCGAAGCGGAGGCACCGGGGAGCTGTTTTTT
cdr3_aa: CASSRSGGTGELFF

j_call: TRBJ2-2
v_call: TRBV28
clone_size: .
d_call: TRBD2
cdr3_nt: TGTGCCAGCAGTTTTAGGCTAGCGGGGGGACTAAACACCGGGGAGCTGTTTTTT
cdr3_aa: CASSFRLAGGLNTGELFF

j_call: TRBJ2-1
v_call: TRBV7-2
clone_size: .
d_call: .
cdr3_nt: TGTGCCAGCAGCTCCCAAATGTCGGGTGAGCAGTTCTTC
cdr3_aa: CASSSQMSGEQFF

j_call: TRBJ1-2
v_call: TRBV30
clone_size: .
d_call: .
cdr3_nt: TGTGCCTGGCAGACAGACAACTATGGCTACACCTTC
cdr3_aa: CAWQTDNYGYTF

j_call: TRBJ2-3
v_call: TRBV2
clone_size: .
d_call: TRBD2
cdr3_nt: TGTGCCAGATCTAGCGGGGCGGCGGCAGATACGCAGTATTTT
cdr3_aa: CARSSGAAADTQYF

j_call: TRBJ1-3
v_call: TRBV7-2
clone_size: .
d_call: .
cdr3_nt: TGTGCCAGCAGTTCTATGTGGAGGGAAGGAAACACCATATATTTT
cdr3_aa: CASSSMWREGNTIYF

j_call: TRBJ2-1
v_call: TRBV24-1
clone_size: few
d_call: .
cdr3_nt: TGTGCCACGCAAAAGCACAATGAGCAGTTCTTC
cdr3_aa: CATQKHNEQFF

j_call: TRBJ1-3
v_call: TRBV14
clone_size: once
d_call: .
cdr3_nt: TGTGCCAGCAGCTACAGGGAACCTGGAAACACCATATATTTT
cdr3_aa: CASSYREPGNTIYF

j_call: TRBJ1-6
v_call: TRBV12-5
clone_size: once
d_call: TRBD1
cdr3_nt: TGTGCTAGCCAACGGGACAGGGGTAGACCCCTCCACTTT
cdr3_aa: CASQRDRGRPLHF

j_call: TRBJ2-2
v_call: TRBV10-3
clone_size: once
d_call: TRBD1
cdr3_nt: TGTGCCATCAGTGACCCGGGACAGGGGAATCCCGGGGAGCTGTTTTTT
cdr3_aa: CAISDPGQGNPGELFF

j_call: TRBJ2-2
v_call: TRBV11-3
clone_size: .
d_call: .
cdr3_nt: TGTGCCAGCGGGGCCCACAACGGCGGGGAGCTGTTTTTT
cdr3_aa: CASGAHNGGELFF

j_call: TRBJ1-1
v_call: TRBV2
clone_size: .
d_call: TRBD1
cdr3_nt: TGTGCCAGCAGTGCACAAGGACAGGGGAACACTGAAGCTTTCTTT
cdr3_aa: CASSAQGQGNTEAFF

j_call: TRBJ2-6
v_call: TRBV7-3
clone_size: .
d_call: .
cdr3_nt: TGTGCCAGCAGCTTAACCGGGACACTGCCTACTGGGGCCAACGTCCTGACTTTC
cdr3_aa: CASSLTGTLPTGANVLTF

j_call: TRBJ2-3
v_call: TRBV18
clone_size: .
d_call: .
cdr3_nt: TGTGCCAGCTCAAGGGGTTCTCGCACAGATACGCAGTATTTT
cdr3_aa: CASSRGSRTDTQYF

j_call: TRBJ1-1
v_call: TRBV10-3
clone_size: .
d_call: .
cdr3_nt: TGTGCCATCAGGGGAGGGGCGAACACTGAAGCTTTCTTT
cdr3_aa: CAIRGGANTEAFF

j_call: TRBJ1-6
v_call: TRBV4-1
clone_size: .
d_call: TRBD1
cdr3_nt: TGCGCCAGCAGCCAAGATCGTACAGGGGGAAATTCACCCCTCCACTTT
cdr3_aa: CASSQDRTGGNSPLHF

j_call: TRBJ2-5
v_call: TRBV7-9
clone_size: once
d_call: TRBD1
cdr3_nt: TGTGCCAGCAGCGTCCCGGGACAGGGGGGGTTGGAGACCCAGTACTTC
cdr3_aa: CASSVPGQGGLETQYF

j_call: TRBJ1-2
v_call: TRBV6-5
clone_size: .
d_call: .
cdr3_nt: TGTGCCAGCATGGGGGGGGGCTATGGCTACACCTTC
cdr3_aa: CASMGGGYGYTF

j_call: TRBJ1-1
v_call: TRBV27
clone_size: .
d_call: .
cdr3_nt: TGTGCCAGCTATAGGGGCCTGAACACTGAAGCTTTCTTT
cdr3_aa: CASYRGLNTEAFF

j_call: TRBJ1-2
v_call: TRBV28
clone_size: .
d_call: .
cdr3_nt: TGTGCCAGCAGTTCCGGAGCTAACTATGGCTACACCTTC
cdr3_aa: CASSSGANYGYTF

j_call: TRBJ1-2
v_call: TRBV9
clone_size: once
d_call: .
cdr3_nt: TGTGCCAGCAGCGTAGCACAGGGCGCTAACTATGGCTACACCTTC
cdr3_aa: CASSVAQGANYGYTF

j_call: TRBJ2-7
v_call: TRBV5-1
clone_size: .
d_call: .
cdr3_nt: TGCGCCAGCAGCTTGGATGGGGCATTCGGCGAGCAGTACTTC
cdr3_aa: CASSLDGAFGEQYF

j_call: TRBJ2-1
v_call: TRBV5-1
clone_size: .
d_call: TRBD2
cdr3_nt: TGCGCCAGCAGTTCTAGCGGCCACTCCTCCTATAGTTCCTACAATGAGCAGTTCTTC
cdr3_aa: CASSSSGHSSYSSYNEQFF

j_call: TRBJ2-7
v_call: TRBV15
clone_size: .
d_call: TRBD1
cdr3_nt: TGTGCCACCAGCCCCTCAGGACAGGGTTTCTACGAGCAGTACTTC
cdr3_aa: CATSPSGQGFYEQYF

j_call: TRBJ1-2
v_call: TRBV5-6
clone_size: .
d_call: TRBD1
cdr3_nt: TGTGCCAGCAGCGCCCTAGACAGGGGGCGGGATGGCTACACCTTC
cdr3_aa: CASSALDRGRDGYTF

j_call: TRBJ2-7
v_call: TRBV18
clone_size: .
d_call: .
cdr3_nt: TGTGCCAGCTCACCGGGTGACTTGCGCTACGAGCAGTACTTC
cdr3_aa: CASSPGDLRYEQYF

j_call: TRBJ1-2
v_call: TRBV5-1
clone_size: .
d_call: TRBD1
cdr3_nt: TGCGCCAGCAGCCCCGGGACAGGGATCCTTAACTATGGCTACACCTTC
cdr3_aa: CASSPGTGILNYGYTF

j_call: TRBJ2-1
v_call: TRBV19
clone_size: once
d_call: .
cdr3_nt: TGTGCCAGTAGTATAAAGGGGTATGAGCAGTTCTTC
cdr3_aa: CASSIKGYEQFF